This TCR beta chain was found in a study of regulatory T cells in long-lasting Graves disease. V gave up 5 bases and J gave up 7 bases; unmatched junction bases: 6. CDR3 size: 14 residues. Germline V gene data show CDR1 as SGHDT and CDR2 as YYEEEE. The authors built TCR beta libraries using iRepertoire HTBI primers and Arm-PCR of CDR3 regions. TCRdb recomputed calls from the multiplex PCR reads with MiXCR, one row per CDR3 protein. The table has 450,000 or so distinct CDR3 sequences, approximately 23% seen once. The time point here: persistent/refractory GD, antithyroid drugs over 5 years with positive TRAb. Extracted RNA from PBMCs served as the source of the TCR library.

Material: peripheral blood mononuclear cells (PBMCs), obtained when the disease was refractory, from a patient treated with antithyroid drugs. The receptor's source is a female donor with Graves disease. The chain couples TRBV5-6 to TRBJ1-6, with 7 bases fitting TRBD1. CDR3 coding DNA: TGTGCCAGCAGGACGACAGGGTTGAATTCACCCCTCCACTTT. Amino acid sequence: CASRTTGLNSPLHF.